The count of the clone carrying this TCR beta chain is one. This entry comes from a study of blood T cell repertoires in COVID-19. Original processing methods: Using reference gene primer amplification, nucleated cell counts were estimated. Only in-frame clones appear in the TCRdb table, and some are missing; sequencing was by immunoSEQ multiplex PCR. V and J calls and clone size are those listed in that table; D and trimming were worked out from the DNA. Of roughly 50,000 clones detected, about nine tenths appear once; the ten largest clones hold about 7.7%. Sample: peripheral blood. The receptor was derived from a woman aged 35 to 49 with active COVID-19.

CDR3 protein: CASSERFGQGWGKMAYGYTF. CDR3 bases: TGTGCCAGCAGTGAAAGGTTCGGACAGGGATGGGGAAAGATGGCCTATGGCTACACCTTC. V usage is TRBV6-1 and J usage is TRBJ1-2; 8 bases align to TRBD1. CDR3 size: 20 residues. V gave up 2 bases and J gave up 4 bases; unmatched junction bases: 21. Germline V gene sequence: CDR1 MNHNS, CDR2 SASEGT.